This TCR beta chain comes out of a study of blood T cell repertoires in COVID-19 (dated by TCRdb to between 2020 and 2021). Background for the entire study: The collaborator samples originated in the United States, Italy and Spain and spanned the acute and convalescent phases of COVID-19. The prospective study material was composed of cDNA or gDNA derived from T cells, B-cell-depleted T cells, or PBMCs. Subjects who had been exposed to COVID-19, were actively infected with it, or had recovered from it provided the deeply sampled blood TCRbeta repertoires that made up the dataset. The repertoires were released in a freely available public database meant as a resource for research on the immune response to SARS-CoV-2. The samples were drawn from the first 160 participants of the ongoing ImmuneRACE study and from more than 1,000 subjects provided by 6 global collaborators. A de-identified subject ID, COVID-19 status, age in years and sex were almost always included in the sample metadata. Where available, HLA class I and class II types were taken from metadata supplied by the sample provider and were not determined by assay-based typing.

From the cysteine up to the phenylalanine, the CDR3 has a length of 15 residues. CDR3 DNA is the only sequence kept; it has 45 bases, read in frame from the first base. V has 2 bases trimmed and J has 2 bases trimmed; junction bases matching no gene number 3. The germline V gene yields SGHRS for CDR1 and YFSETQ for CDR2. Enrolling through a virtual design, the prospective study's participants ranged in age from roughly 18 to 89 years and lived across 20 to 25 United States geographic areas. Cohort assignment in the prospective study relied on participant-reported clinical history from a screening survey and a study questionnaire. Recovered participants in ImmuneRACE Cohort 3 were defined as having two consecutive negative NP/OP PCR tests, clearance from a healthcare professional, or resolution of symptoms. In the prospective study, whole blood, serum and a nasopharyngeal or oropharyngeal swab were collected from each participant by mobile phlebotomists. Prospective study participants could optionally give additional blood draws and questionnaires over an approximately two-month period. Prospective study blood samples were shipped either frozen or at room temperature before DNA extraction.

The immunoSEQ Assay, a bias-controlled multiplex PCR, was used to amplify TCRbeta CDR3 regions from genomic DNA. In the paper's pipeline: Nucleated cell counts per sample were estimated from amplification of reference gene primers within the assay. Sequence reads were collapsed and filtered to measure the absolute abundance of every unique TCRbeta CDR3 rearrangement. Productive Simpson clonality was computed per sample as the square root of Simpson's diversity index over productive rearrangements. In its TCRdb copy, this immuneACCESS table keeps in-frame sequences only and misses some clones. Where compared with another copy, unresolved V genes explain less than half of these, and the others have no known cause. The D gene and trimming were derived from the DNA, and the V and J assignments and clone size from that table. The sample yields some 250,000 clones; over 75% were counted once. Clones ranked in the top ten supply under 2.5% of the sample.

This clone was seen a single time. There is no known antigen for this receptor. Qualities for individual bases were not recorded, and no much larger clone is one base off. Findings and caveats that apply to the study as a whole: Clinical and demographic metadata were provided uncurated, with the amount varying by source and participant.

The chain is encoded by TRBV5-1 joined to TRBJ2-1; 8 bases in the middle match TRBD2. The sequenced material came from PBMCs or T cells enriched from blood (not recorded which). The receptor was derived from a woman aged 50 to 60 who had recovered from COVID-19. The nucleotides are TGCGCCAGCAGCTTCGTAGCGGGACCCTACAATGAGCAGTTCTTC. Its protein reads: CASSFVAGPYNEQFF.